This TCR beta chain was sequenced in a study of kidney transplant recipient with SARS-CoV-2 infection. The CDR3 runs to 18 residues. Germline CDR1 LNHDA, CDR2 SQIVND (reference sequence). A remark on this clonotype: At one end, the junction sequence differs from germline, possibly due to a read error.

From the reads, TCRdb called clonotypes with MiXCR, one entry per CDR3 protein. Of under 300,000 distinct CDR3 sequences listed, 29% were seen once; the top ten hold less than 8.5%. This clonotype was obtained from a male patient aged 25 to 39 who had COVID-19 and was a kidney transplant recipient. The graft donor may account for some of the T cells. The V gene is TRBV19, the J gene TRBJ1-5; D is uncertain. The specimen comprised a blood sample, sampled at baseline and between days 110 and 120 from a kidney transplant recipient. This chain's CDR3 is CASSIDLRQISLIRHQNF. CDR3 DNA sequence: TGTGCCAGTAGTATAGATCTCCGGCAGATCAGCCTCATCAGGCACCAGAATTTT. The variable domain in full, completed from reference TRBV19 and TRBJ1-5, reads DGGITQSPKYLFRKEGQNVTLSCEQNLNHDAMYWYRQDPGQGLRLIYYSQIVNDFQKGDIAEGYSVSREKKESFPLTVTSAQKNPTAFYLCASSIDLRQISLIRHQNFGDGTRLSIL.